One and the same sample provided the 14 T cell receptor beta chains below, sequenced in a study of blood T cell repertoires in COVID-19. Profiled with immunoSEQ multiplex PCR; TCRdb holds only in-frame clones, not every one. This table has 25,000 to 30,000 clones, around 90% appearing once. The sequencing sample was made of peripheral blood. These receptors were collected from a human donor in a cohort sampled during active COVID-19.

The chain couples TRBV4-1 to TRBJ2-7; 11 positions agree with TRBD2. The CDR3 extends over 15 amino acids. V lost 2 bases, J lost 2 bases, and 2 bases stayed unmatched. Germline values: CDR1 MGHRA, CDR2 YSYEKL. The CDR3 DNA follows: TGCGCCAGCAGCCAAACGACTAGCGGGGCCTACGAGCAGTACTTC. Protein product: CASSQTTSGAYEQYF.

The chain employs TRBV30 and TRBJ2-5, with TRBD1 matching 8 bases. Trimming took 8 bases from V and 2 from J; bases not matched to a gene: 7. Per the germline V gene, CDR1 is GTSNPN and CDR2 is SVGIG (reference sequence). The CDR3 loop spans 13 amino acids. The CDR3 spells CAASRGLQETQYF. The CDR3 DNA reads TGTGCCGCGTCCAGGGGGCTTCAAGAGACCCAGTACTTC.

V is TRBV5-4 and J is TRBJ2-5; 8 positions match TRBD2. Looked up from germline, CDR1 is SGHNT and CDR2 is YYREEE (reference sequence). The CDR3 length is 14 residues. Trimming at V came to 4 bases and at J to 1 base, leaving 3 bases not matched to a gene. The chain's CDR3 is CASSHAGGQETQYF. CDR3 coding DNA: TGTGCCAGCAGCCACGCGGGGGGCCAAGAGACCCAGTACTTC.

The CDR3 nucleotides read TGTGCCAGCAGCAATCCCCGGGACAGCGGGGGGGGCTACACCTTC. This codes for CASSNPRDSGGGYTF. V and J are TRBV5-4 and TRBJ1-2; TRBD1 matches 7 bases. CDR1 and CDR2 from the germline V gene are SGHNT and YYREEE (reference sequence). The CDR3 is 15 residues long. The V gene end was trimmed by 4 bases and the J gene end by 8 bases; junction bases not matched to a gene: 14. The full variable domain, with the rest looked up from reference TRBV5-4 and TRBJ1-2, is ETGVTQSPTHLIKTRGQQVTLRCSSQSGHNTVSWYQQALGQGPQFIFQYYREEENGRGNFPPRFSGLQFPNYSSELNVNALELDDSALYLCASSNPRDSGGGYTFGSGTRLTVV.

This clone was seen a single time. The chain recombines TRBV5-1 with TRBJ1-1; D not certain. V lost 7 bases to trimming and J lost 2 bases, with 12 bases between them. The CDR3 runs to 13 residues. The germline V gene encodes CDR1 SGHRS and CDR2 YFSETQ. CDR3 protein: CASSPRGNTEAFF. Here the CDR3 DNA reads TGCGCCAGCTCACCCCGGGGTAACACTGAAGCTTTCTTT.

The genes are TRBV7-3 and TRBJ2-1; D may be TRBD1 (5 bases). Germline-derived CDR1 and CDR2 are SGHTA and FQGTGA. The ends were cut back, 3 bases at V and 9 bases at J, with 12 bases in the middle. The CDR3 spans 13 residues. The CDR3 DNA reads as TGTGCCAGCAGCTTTACTCAGGGTGGTGAGCAGTTCTTC. It specifies CASSFTQGGEQFF. The variable domain in full, with the rest retrieved from reference TRBV7-3 and TRBJ2-1, is GAGVSQTPSNKVTEKGKYVELRCDPISGHTALYWYRQSLGQGPEFLIYFQGTGAADDSGLPNDRFFAVRPEGSVSTLKIQRTERGDSAVYLCASSFTQGGEQFFGPGTRLTVL.

CDR3 sequence: CASSLDSGQLAFF. CDR3 nucleotide sequence: TGTGCCAGCAGCTTGGATTCGGGACAGTTAGCTTTCTTT. The V gene is TRBV5-6, the J gene TRBJ1-1; 7 nucleotides line up with TRBD1. CDR3 length: 13 residues. J gave up 10 bases and V 0 bases, and 6 bases lay outside the gene matches. The germline V gene has CDR1 SGHDT and CDR2 YYEEEE.

The chain has TRBV4-2 and TRBJ2-5; possibly TRBD2 for D (7 bases). Germline-derived CDR1 and CDR2 are LGHNA and YNFKEQ. The CDR3 is made up of 16 amino acids. The ends were cut back, 6 bases at V and 5 bases at J, with 22 bases in the middle. DNA of the CDR3: TGTGCCAGCAGGGGAGGGTCGAGGGGGGCGGGGGAGACCCAGTACTTC. This sequence encodes CASRGGSRGAGETQYF.

The chain combines TRBV3-1 (or the pseudogene TRBV3-2) with TRBJ1-1; D remains ambiguous. CDR1 is LGHDT, CDR2 YNNKEL, per germline (reference sequence). V was cut by 1 base and J by 5 bases, with 8 bases left in between. The CDR3 has 13 amino acids. CDR3 in amino acids: CASSQGAGTEAFF. The DNA of the CDR3 is TGTGCCAGCAGCCAAGGGGCTGGGACTGAAGCTTTCTTT.

The rearrangement uses TRBV9 and TRBJ1-2; 8 bases are a match to TRBD1. The germline CDR1 and CDR2 sequences are SGDLS and YYNGEE. Trimming cost V 4 bases and J 7 bases; bases outside gene matches: 12. The CDR3 loop spans 15 amino acids. The CDR3 region has the DNA TGTGCCAGCAGCCTGTCAGGGGGCTTCGGGCCTGGCTACACCTTC. Translated, it gives CASSLSGGFGPGYTF.

This chain uses TRBV19 with TRBJ2-7; D is possibly TRBD1 (5 bases). Germline CDR1 is LNHDA and CDR2 is SQIVND (reference sequence). V was pared by 4 bases and J by 4 bases, with 14 bases between. The length of the CDR3 is 14 residues. The CDR3 protein is CASSTGHEPYEQYF. Here the CDR3 DNA reads TGTGCCAGTAGTACCGGACATGAACCTTACGAGCAGTACTTC.

This clone is deemed medium-sized. The chain is built from TRBV6-4 and TRBJ2-7; the D gene is possibly TRBD1 (5 bases). This CDR3 spans 15 amino acids. The germline V gene has CDR1 MRHNA and CDR2 SNTAGT. V gave up 3 bases and J gave up 0 bases, with 12 bases separating them. The CDR3 DNA follows: TGTGCCAGCAGTGAGTTGGCAGGGCGCTCCTACGAGCAGTACTTC. Translation: CASSELAGRSYEQYF.

The chain couples TRBV10-3 to TRBJ1-3, with TRBD1 matching 9 bases. The CDR3 is made up of 13 amino acids. After removal of 4 bases from V and 9 bases from J, the junction contained 4 bases not matched to a gene. Germline loops: CDR1 ENHRY, CDR2 SYGVKD. This CDR3 reads CAISGQGVGTIYF. The CDR3 DNA reads as TGTGCCATCAGTGGACAGGGGGTGGGCACCATATATTTT.

This clone was seen a handful of times. The chain uses TRBV2 and TRBJ1-5; no firm D call. The CDR3 is 13 residues long. Trimming removed 8 bases from V and 3 bases from J, with 11 bases in between. Germline assignment: CDR1 SNHLY and CDR2 FYNNEI. CDR3 coding DNA: TGTGCCAGCGTTCCGGGGTCCAATCAGCCCCAGCATTTT. This encodes CASVPGSNQPQHF.